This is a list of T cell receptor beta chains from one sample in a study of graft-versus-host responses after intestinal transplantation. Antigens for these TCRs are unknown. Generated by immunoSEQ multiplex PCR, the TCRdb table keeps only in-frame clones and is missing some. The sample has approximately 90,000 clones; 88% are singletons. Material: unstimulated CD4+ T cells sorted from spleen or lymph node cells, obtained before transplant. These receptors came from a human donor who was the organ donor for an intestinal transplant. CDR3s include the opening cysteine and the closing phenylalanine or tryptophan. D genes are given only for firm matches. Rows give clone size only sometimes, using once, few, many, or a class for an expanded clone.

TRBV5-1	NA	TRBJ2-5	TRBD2	CASRGGVTTQETQYF	TGCGCCAGCAGGGGGGGGGTGACTACGCAAGAGACCCAGTACTTC
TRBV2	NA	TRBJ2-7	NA	CASRKAEGGYEQYF	TGTGCCAGCAGAAAAGCGGAAGGGGGCTACGAGCAGTACTTC
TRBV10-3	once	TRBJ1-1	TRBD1	CAIKPGQGNSNTEAFF	TGTGCCATCAAACCGGGACAGGGAAATTCGAACACTGAAGCTTTCTTT
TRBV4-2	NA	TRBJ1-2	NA	CASSRDTTRGYGYTF	TGTGCCAGCAGCCGGGACACCACTCGGGGCTATGGCTACACCTTC
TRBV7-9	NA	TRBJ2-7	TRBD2	CASSSSGRGTYEQYF	TGTGCCAGCAGCTCTAGCGGGAGGGGGACCTACGAGCAGTACTTC
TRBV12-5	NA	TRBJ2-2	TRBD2	CASGSGTSPITGELFF	TGTGCTAGTGGGTCCGGGACTAGCCCTATCACCGGGGAGCTGTTTTTT
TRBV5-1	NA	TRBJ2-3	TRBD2	CASSVERDTDTQYF	TGCGCCAGCAGCGTCGAGCGGGATACAGATACGCAGTATTTT
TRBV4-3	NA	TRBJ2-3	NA	CASSQVVSGTDTQYF	TGCGCCAGCAGCCAAGTAGTTAGCGGTACAGATACGCAGTATTTT
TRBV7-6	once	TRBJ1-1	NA	CASSKYSGRVAEAFF	TGTGCCAGCAGCAAGTACTCGGGCAGGGTAGCTGAAGCTTTCTTT
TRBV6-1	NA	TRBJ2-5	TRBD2	CASRDPRGGWETQYF	TGTGCCAGCAGAGACCCCCGGGGGGGCTGGGAGACCCAGTACTTC
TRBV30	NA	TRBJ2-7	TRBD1	CAWREWGTASYEQYF	TGTGCCTGGAGGGAGTGGGGGACAGCTAGCTACGAGCAGTACTTC
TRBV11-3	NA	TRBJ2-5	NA	CASSFPGVLGETQYF	TGTGCCAGCAGTTTCCCGGGGGTGCTCGGAGAGACCCAGTACTTC
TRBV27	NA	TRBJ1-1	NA	CASSSPLKTGKTEAFF	TGTGCCAGCAGTAGCCCACTTAAAACAGGGAAAACTGAAGCTTTCTTT
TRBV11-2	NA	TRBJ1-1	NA	CASSLDRATEAFF	TGTGCCAGCAGCTTAGACAGGGCTACTGAAGCTTTCTTT
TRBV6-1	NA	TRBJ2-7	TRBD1	CASSATTGESGEQYF	TGTGCCAGCAGTGCGACGACAGGGGAATCGGGGGAGCAGTACTTC
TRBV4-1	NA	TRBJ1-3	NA	CASSQDPGRAGNTIYF	TGCGCCAGCAGCCAAGATCCTGGCAGGGCTGGAAACACCATATATTTT
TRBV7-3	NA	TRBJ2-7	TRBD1	CASSPGRTGAYEQYF	TGTGCCAGCAGCCCAGGCAGGACAGGGGCCTACGAGCAGTACTTC
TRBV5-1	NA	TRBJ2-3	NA	CASSLTVTDTQYF	TGCGCCAGCAGCTTAACGGTTACAGATACGCAGTATTTT
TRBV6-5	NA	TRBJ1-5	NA	CASTGVFGQPQHF	TGTGCCAGCACAGGGGTGTTTGGGCAGCCCCAGCATTTT
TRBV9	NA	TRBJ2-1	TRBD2	CASSPSGGRAPYNEQFF	TGTGCCAGCAGCCCAAGTGGCGGGAGGGCCCCCTACAATGAGCAGTTCTTC
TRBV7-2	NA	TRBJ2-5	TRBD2	CASSRRGGETQYF	TGTGCCAGCAGCCGACGGGGGGGGGAGACCCAGTACTTC
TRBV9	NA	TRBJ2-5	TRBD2	CASSVSWGLQETQYF	TGTGCCAGCAGCGTATCATGGGGACTACAAGAGACCCAGTACTTC
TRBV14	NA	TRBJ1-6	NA	CASSQEGIGQGYNSPLHF	TGTGCCAGCAGCCAAGAAGGGATCGGGCAGGGATATAATTCACCCCTCCACTTT